A selection of T cell receptor beta chains follows, all from one sample in a study of blood T cell repertoires in COVID-19. Sequencing used immunoSEQ multiplex PCR; TCRdb keeps in-frame clones, though not all of them. The data show 140,000 to 150,000 clones, just under 85% seen once. Source material: peripheral blood. These receptors were obtained from a woman aged 35 to 49 with active or convalescent COVID-19. Each CDR3 is given with its conserved first and last residue. A D gene is named only where the DNA matches it firmly. Size is omitted from some rows. Given values are once, few, many or a class for expanded clones.

few,TRBD2,TRBJ2-1,TRBV11-3,TGTGCCAGCAGCTACCATAGCGGGACGAATGAGCAGTTCTTC,CASSYHSGTNEQFF
-,TRBD2,TRBJ2-2,TRBV9,TGTGCCAGCGGACTCAGGCGGGAGGGCGGCGGGGAGCTGTTTTTT,CASGLRREGGGELFF
-,TRBD2,TRBJ2-6,TRBV9,TGTGCCAGCAGCGCGGGGGGAGGCTCTGGGGCCAACGTCCTGACTTTC,CASSAGGGSGANVLTF
once,-,TRBJ1-1,TRBV6-2/TRBV6-3,TGTGCCAGCAGTTACATAGTGAGTGAAGCTTTCTTT,CASSYIVSEAFF
-,-,TRBJ1-4,TRBV29-1,TGCAGCGTCACCAGGGGCTCGAAAGAAAAACTGTTTTTT,CSVTRGSKEKLFF
-,TRBD2,TRBJ2-1,TRBV11-2,TGTGCCAGCAGCTTATACGGGGGGAGCAATGAGCAGTTCTTC,CASSLYGGSNEQFF
-,-,TRBJ1-5,TRBV19,TGTGCCAGTATGGGGCGCAGGGAAGGCAATCAGCCCCAGCATTTT,CASMGRREGNQPQHF
-,-,TRBJ2-1,TRBV28,TGTGCCAGCAGTTTAGGTCTAGCTTATGTCAACAATGAGCAGTTCTTC,CASSLGLAYVNNEQFF
-,TRBD1,TRBJ2-5,TRBV5-5,TGTGCCAGCAGCTGGGGGACAGATTTGTACCAAGAGACCCAGTACTTC,CASSWGTDLYQETQYF
-,-,TRBJ2-7,TRBV24-1,TGTGCCACCAGTGACCCCGGGAGAGGCGAGCAGTACTTC,CATSDPGRGEQYF
-,TRBD2,TRBJ2-1,TRBV30,TGTGCCTGGAGTGGGAGGGGACTAATTCTGGGTGAGCAGTTCTTC,CAWSGRGLILGEQFF
once,TRBD1,TRBJ2-3,TRBV9,TGTGCCAGCAGCGCCCAGAGGGGGCGTACGCAGTATTTT,CASSAQRGRTQYF
-,-,TRBJ1-2,TRBV19,TGTGCCAGTAGTAACCCAGGGGATGGCTACACCTTC,CASSNPGDGYTF
-,-,TRBJ1-1,TRBV27,TGTGCCAGCAGTTTTATGACAGAGAACACTGAAGCTTTCTTT,CASSFMTENTEAFF
-,-,TRBJ1-5,TRBV9,TGTGCCAGCAGCCCTTTCTCGGGGGGCAATCAGCCCCAGCATTTT,CASSPFSGGNQPQHF
-,TRBD1,TRBJ2-1,TRBV2,TGTGCCAGCAGGAGTAGACAGGGGGGGGACAATGAGCAGTTCTTC,CASRSRQGGDNEQFF
-,-,TRBJ2-3,TRBV20-1,TGCAGTGCTAGTAGGGGTCCTCCTAACACAGATACGCAGTATTTT,CSASRGPPNTDTQYF
-,-,TRBJ1-1,TRBV29-1,TGCAGCGCGGCGCTCTTACTTTCGGAGGGCACCGGAGAAGCTTTCTTT,CSAALLLSEGTGEAFF
-,TRBD1,TRBJ2-7,TRBV6-5,TGTGCCAGCAGTTCTACAGGGGGCGATTCCTACGAGCAGTACTTC,CASSSTGGDSYEQYF
-,-,TRBJ2-2,TRBV11-2,TGTGCCAGCAGCTTAGCAGGCACCGGGGAGCTGTTTTTT,CASSLAGTGELFF
-,-,TRBJ2-7,TRBV7-9,TGTGCCAGCAGCTTAGAAGGCAGGGGATCGGACGAGCAGTACTTC,CASSLEGRGSDEQYF
-,TRBD2,TRBJ2-3,TRBV2,TGTGCCAGCAGCGGTAGCGGGAGGGCCAGAGATACGCAGTATTTT,CASSGSGRARDTQYF
-,TRBD1,TRBJ1-1,TRBV20-1,TGCAGTGCTAGTGACAGGGGAGGGACTGAAGCTTTCTTT,CSASDRGGTEAFF
-,-,TRBJ1-5,TRBV15,TGTGCCACCAGCAGAGCGGTGAATAACAATCAGCCCCAGCATTTT,CATSRAVNNNQPQHF
-,TRBD2,TRBJ2-1,TRBV30,TGTGCCTGGACTCGACTAGCGGGAATATACAATGAGCAGTTCTTC,CAWTRLAGIYNEQFF
once,TRBD1,TRBJ1-6,TRBV18,TGTGCCAGCTCACCCAGCCCAGGGGGTAATTCACCCCTCCACTTT,CASSPSPGGNSPLHF
-,TRBD2,TRBJ2-7,TRBV10-3,TGTGCCATCAGGCGGACTAGCGGGGCCTCCTACGAGCAGTACTTC,CAIRRTSGASYEQYF
-,TRBD2,TRBJ2-5,TRBV7-6,TGTGCCAGCAGCCCCCTAGCGGGAACCACCCAAGAGACCCAGTACTTC,CASSPLAGTTQETQYF
-,TRBD1,TRBJ1-2,TRBV5-1,TGCGCCAGCAGCATGATGACAGGGGGATTAACTGGCTACACCTTC,CASSMMTGGLTGYTF
-,-,TRBJ2-1,TRBV5-4,TGTGCCAGCAGCTCCAGGTACAATGAGCAGTTCTTC,CASSSRYNEQFF
-,TRBD1,TRBJ2-2,TRBV5-6,TGTGCCAGCAGCTTTCGAGACAGGGTTGCCAACGGGGAGCTGTTTTTT,CASSFRDRVANGELFF
once,TRBD1,TRBJ2-7,TRBV6-2/TRBV6-3,TGTGCCAGCAGTTGGACAGGCCCCCCACCTTACGAGCAGTACTTC,CASSWTGPPPYEQYF
-,TRBD1,TRBJ1-1,TRBV18,TGTGCCAGCTCAGAACAGACAGGGGCCGTAAAGGGCGCTGAAGCTTTCTTT,CASSEQTGAVKGAEAFF
-,TRBD2,TRBJ2-1,TRBV11-3,TGTGCCAGCAGTTTACTGGGACTAGCGGGGCACAATGAGCAGTTCTTC,CASSLLGLAGHNEQFF
-,-,TRBJ2-1,TRBV27,TGTGCCAGCAGTTTAGTCGGCGGGTCCAACAATGAGCAGTTCTTC,CASSLVGGSNNEQFF
-,-,TRBJ1-6,TRBV5-4,TGTGTCGCGGGCAGGGGCTATAATTCACCCCTCCACTTT,CVAGRGYNSPLHF
once,-,TRBJ2-3,TRBV27,TGTGCCAGCAAATTGGCGGGATCGGTCCCAGATACGCAGTATTTT,CASKLAGSVPDTQYF
-,TRBD1,TRBJ2-3,TRBV28,TGTGCCAGCAGTTTTGAAACAGGGGCAGATACGCAGTATTTT,CASSFETGADTQYF
-,-,TRBJ2-1,TRBV27,TGTGCCAGCAGTTTAGAGCAGGCCCTCTACAATGAGCAGTTCTTC,CASSLEQALYNEQFF
-,-,TRBJ1-2,TRBV3-1/TRBV3-2,TGTGCCAGCACCCTGGGGGGGCACGGCTATGGCTACACCTTC,CASTLGGHGYGYTF
once,-,TRBJ1-5,TRBV4-1,TGCGCCAGCAGCCAGTACAGGGATAGCAATCAGCCCCAGCATTTT,CASSQYRDSNQPQHF
-,-,TRBJ1-2,TRBV3-1/TRBV3-2,TGTGCCAGCAGCCAAGATGCAGGGGTCGGCTACACCTTC,CASSQDAGVGYTF
-,TRBD1,TRBJ1-2,TRBV6-5,TGTGCCAGCATATCGGGACAGGGGGCCTCAGGCTACACCTTC,CASISGQGASGYTF
-,TRBD1,TRBJ1-6,TRBV5-1,TGCGCCAGCAGCCCGACGGACAGGGGAAGATCACCCCTCCACTTT,CASSPTDRGRSPLHF
-,-,TRBJ1-2,TRBV3-1/TRBV3-2,TGTGCCAGCAGCCAAGCCGCGGGGGCCCTCTATGGCTACACCTTC,CASSQAAGALYGYTF
-,TRBD1,TRBJ1-6,TRBV5-1,TGCGCCAGCTCACAGGGGGCGGACTCACCCCTCCACTTT,CASSQGADSPLHF
-,TRBD1,TRBJ1-1,TRBV9,TGTGCCAGCAGCGCAGGGGGAAACACTGAAGCTTTCTTT,CASSAGGNTEAFF
once,TRBD1,TRBJ2-2,TRBV6-5,TGTGCCAGCAGTTTGGACAGGGGCACCGGGGAGCTGTTTTTT,CASSLDRGTGELFF
-,TRBD2,TRBJ2-1,TRBV5-6,TGTGCCAGCACCTCAATGGGGAGGGGAGACTACAATGAGCAGTTCTTC,CASTSMGRGDYNEQFF
once,-,TRBJ1-1,TRBV3-1/TRBV3-2,TGTGCCAGCAGCCAAGTGGGGGCGGCAGCTTTCTTT,CASSQVGAAAFF
once,-,TRBJ2-5,TRBV18,TGTGCCAGCTCACCACCCCTCAGGGGACGCGAGACCCAGTACTTC,CASSPPLRGRETQYF
few,-,TRBJ1-2,TRBV24-1,TGTGCCACCAGTGATGGCAGGGATACGATGAACTATGGCTACACCTTC,CATSDGRDTMNYGYTF
-,-,TRBJ1-2,TRBV30,TGTGCCTGGAGTGCAGGGGTACAGGAAAGGGGCTACACCTTC,CAWSAGVQERGYTF
-,TRBD1,TRBJ2-7,TRBV29-1,TGCAGCGTTGCCCTCCCGGGACAGTTTCTTTCAGAGCAGTACTTC,CSVALPGQFLSEQYF
-,TRBD1,TRBJ1-5,TRBV19,TGTGCCAGTAGTATAGCTTGGACAGGGGGGAATCAGCCCCAGCATTTT,CASSIAWTGGNQPQHF
-,-,TRBJ2-3,TRBV13,TGTGCCAGCACCCTTGGTGGGCTGGGCACAGATACGCAGTATTTT,CASTLGGLGTDTQYF